This T cell receptor (beta chain) originates from a study of technical replicates of blood from a handful of donors (dated 2017 in TCRdb). As for this clone: No antigen is known for it. Per-nucleotide qualities are absent, and no much larger clonotype sits a single base away.

Including cysteine and phenylalanine, the CDR3 has 15 amino acids. Left in the record is the CDR3 DNA by itself, 45 bases read in frame from the first base. The germline V gene sets CDR1 to MGHRA and CDR2 to YSYEKL. V loses 3 bases at its end and J loses 9 bases; junction bases beyond the gene matches: 7. The protocol used for the library was the immunoSEQ multiplex PCR assay. In its TCRdb copy, this immuneACCESS table keeps in-frame sequences only and misses some clones. Where compared with another copy, unresolved V genes explain less than half of these, and the others have no known cause. Within this sample are tens of thousands of clones, with about 86% of them counted one time only. The ten largest account for 4% to 6.5% of the sample.

The sequence is built from TRBV4-1 and TRBJ1-6; 8 middle bases align to TRBD1. The TCR originated in a human donor in good health. Some clones in this sample may be carry-over from other donors' samples. The sample was PBMCs. The nucleotides are TGCGCCAGCAGCCAGCAGGGGGCCGTCGGTTCACCCCTCCACTTT. The resulting protein is CASSQQGAVGSPLHF.